This T cell receptor beta chain was captured in a study of shared clonotypes between healthy human individuals. Per germline, CDR1 MGHRA and CDR2 YSYEKL. There are 18 residues in the CDR3. The J segment lost 3 bases and the V segment lost 1 base, leaving 12 bases of the junction unmatched. Positive CCR7 selection of CD45RO-negative cells yielded the naive CD8 cells, and terminally differentiated effector memory CD45RA+ cells were excluded. Sequencing was performed with immunoSEQ multiplex PCR; in TCRdb, only in-frame clones are kept and a portion is missing. The repertoire holds about 2 million clones, 85% to 95% seen once, with 0.9% to 1.5% in the top ten.

The TCR was taken from a man younger than 35 in good health. The rearrangement uses TRBV4-1 and TRBJ2-5; 9 bases line up with TRBD2. Sequenced input: naive CD8+ T cells sorted from blood. CDR3 in DNA: TGCGCCAGCAGCCAAGCCCCTCCTTTGGCTAGCGGGGAAGAGACCCAGTACTTC. It specifies CASSQAPPLASGEETQYF.